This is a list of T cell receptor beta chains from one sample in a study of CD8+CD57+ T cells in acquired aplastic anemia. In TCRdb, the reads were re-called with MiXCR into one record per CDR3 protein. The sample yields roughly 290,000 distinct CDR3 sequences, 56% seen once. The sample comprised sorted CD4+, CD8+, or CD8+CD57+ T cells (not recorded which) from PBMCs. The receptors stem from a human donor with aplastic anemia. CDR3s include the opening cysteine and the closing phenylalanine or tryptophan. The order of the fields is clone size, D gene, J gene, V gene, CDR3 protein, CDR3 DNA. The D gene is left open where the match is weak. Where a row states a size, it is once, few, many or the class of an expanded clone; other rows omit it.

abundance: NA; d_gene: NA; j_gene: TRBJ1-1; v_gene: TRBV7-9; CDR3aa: CASSWGTHGEAFF; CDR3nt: TGTGCCAGCAGCTGGGGAACACACGGAGAAGCTTTCTTT
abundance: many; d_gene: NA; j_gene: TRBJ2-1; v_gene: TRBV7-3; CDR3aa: CASSLFPSLIYNEQFF; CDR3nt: TGTGCCAGCAGCTTATTTCCCTCACTTATATACAATGAGCAGTTCTTC
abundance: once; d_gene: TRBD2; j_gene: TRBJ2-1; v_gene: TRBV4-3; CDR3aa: CASSQDPSGSSYNEQFF; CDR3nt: TGCGCCAGCAGCCAGGACCCTAGCGGGAGCTCCTACAATGAGCAGTTCTTC
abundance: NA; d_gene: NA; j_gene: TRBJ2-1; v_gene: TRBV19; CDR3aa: CASGRQGSGSNEQFF; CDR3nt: TGTGCCAGTGGGCGGCAGGGGTCGGGTAGTAATGAGCAGTTCTTC
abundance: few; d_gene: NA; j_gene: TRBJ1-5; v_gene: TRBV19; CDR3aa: CASSIVDQPQHF; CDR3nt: TGTGCCAGTAGTATAGTGGATCAGCCCCAGCATTTT
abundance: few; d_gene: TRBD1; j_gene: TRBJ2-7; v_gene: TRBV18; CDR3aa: CASSGTGDGGLNYEQYF; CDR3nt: TGTGCCAGCTCAGGGACAGGGGATGGGGGACTGAACTACGAGCAGTACTTC
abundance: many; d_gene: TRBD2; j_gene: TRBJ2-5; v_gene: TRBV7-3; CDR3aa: CASSLTSGQETQYF; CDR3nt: TGTGCCAGCAGCCTGACTAGCGGCCAAGAGACCCAGTACTTC
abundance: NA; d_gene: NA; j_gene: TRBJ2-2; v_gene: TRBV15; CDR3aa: CATSSNKETLWTGELFF; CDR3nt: TGTGCCACCAGCAGCAACAAGGAAACCCTGTGGACCGGGGAGCTGTTTTTT
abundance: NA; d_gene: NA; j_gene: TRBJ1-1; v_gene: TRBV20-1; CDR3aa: CSARPDSRMNTEAFF; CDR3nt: TGCAGTGCTAGACCAGACAGCCGGATGAACACTGAAGCTTTCTTT
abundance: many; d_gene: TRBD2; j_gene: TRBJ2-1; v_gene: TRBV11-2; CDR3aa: CASSSVGGGNNEQFF; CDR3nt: TGTGCCAGCAGCTCCGTTGGCGGGGGAAATAATGAGCAGTTCTTC
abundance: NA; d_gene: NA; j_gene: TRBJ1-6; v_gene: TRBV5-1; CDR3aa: CASSLVVPGHNSPLHF; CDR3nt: TGCGCCAGCAGCTTGGTAGTTCCGGGCCATAATTCACCCCTCCACTTT
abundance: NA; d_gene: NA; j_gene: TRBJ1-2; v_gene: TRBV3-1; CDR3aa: CASSQDSVYLTGGYGYTF; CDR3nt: TGTGCCAGCAGCCAAGATTCCGTTTATTTGACAGGCGGCTATGGCTACACCTTC
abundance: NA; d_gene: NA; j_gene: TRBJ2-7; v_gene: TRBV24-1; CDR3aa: CATSDPDGGYEQYF; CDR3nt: TGTGCCACCAGTGACCCTGACGGGGGTTACGAGCAGTACTTC
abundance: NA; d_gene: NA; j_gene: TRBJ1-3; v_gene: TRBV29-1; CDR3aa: CSVPGGVTSGNTIYF; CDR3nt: TGCAGCGTGCCTGGTGGGGTTACCTCTGGAAACACCATATATTTT
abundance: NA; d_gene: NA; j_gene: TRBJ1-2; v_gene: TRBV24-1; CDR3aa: CATSDFASDGYTF; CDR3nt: TGTGCCACCAGTGATTTTGCTAGTGATGGCTACACCTTC
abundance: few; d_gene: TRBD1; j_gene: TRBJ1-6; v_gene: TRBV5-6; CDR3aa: CASSSGQGPLPPLHF; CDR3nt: TGTGCCAGCAGCTCAGGACAGGGCCCGTTACCACCCCTCCACTTT
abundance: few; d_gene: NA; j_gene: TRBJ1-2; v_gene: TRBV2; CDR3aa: CASCLDNFYGYTF; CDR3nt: TGTGCCAGCTGTTTAGATAACTTCTATGGCTACACCTTC
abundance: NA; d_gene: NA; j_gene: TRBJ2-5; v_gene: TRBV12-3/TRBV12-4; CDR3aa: CASVDMGETQYF; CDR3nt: TGTGCCAGCGTTGACATGGGAGAGACCCAGTACTTC
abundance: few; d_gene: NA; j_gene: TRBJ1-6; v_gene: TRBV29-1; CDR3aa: CSVLTGINDNSPLHF; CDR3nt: TGCAGCGTTTTGACAGGAATTAACGATAATTCACCCCTCCACTTT
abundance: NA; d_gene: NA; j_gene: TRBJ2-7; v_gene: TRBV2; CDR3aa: CASSETAGGGQYF; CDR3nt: TGTGCCAGCAGTGAAACCGCCGGGGGTGGGCAGTACTTC
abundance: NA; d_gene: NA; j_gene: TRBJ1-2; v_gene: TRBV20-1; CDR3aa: CSARDPPVGYTF; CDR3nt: TGCAGTGCTAGAGATCCCCCGGTGGGCTACACCTTC
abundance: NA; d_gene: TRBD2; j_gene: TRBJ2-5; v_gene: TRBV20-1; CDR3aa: CSAYHILAGAWYQETQYF; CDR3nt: TGCAGTGCTTATCACATACTAGCGGGGGCCTGGTACCAAGAGACCCAGTACTTC
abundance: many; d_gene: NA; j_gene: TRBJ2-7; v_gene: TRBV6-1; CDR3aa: CASSRDGLPYEQYF; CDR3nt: TGTGCCAGCAGCCGGGACGGATTACCCTACGAGCAGTACTTC
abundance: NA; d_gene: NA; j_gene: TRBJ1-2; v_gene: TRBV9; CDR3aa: CASSVEGPSYGYTF; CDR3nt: TGTGCCAGCAGCGTAGAAGGACCCTCATATGGCTACACCTTC
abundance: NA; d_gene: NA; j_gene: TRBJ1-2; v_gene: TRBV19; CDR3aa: CASSMAGNYGYTF; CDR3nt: TGTGCCAGTAGTATGGCGGGGAACTATGGCTACACCTTC
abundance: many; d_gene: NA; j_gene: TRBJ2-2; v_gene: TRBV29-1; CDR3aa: CSASGVNTGELFF; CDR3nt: TGCAGCGCATCGGGAGTGAACACCGGGGAGCTGTTTTTT
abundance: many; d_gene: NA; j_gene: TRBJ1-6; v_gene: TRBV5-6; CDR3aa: CASSLGPTTNSPLHF; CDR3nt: TGTGCCAGCAGCTTAGGGCCCACGACCAATTCACCCCTCCACTTT
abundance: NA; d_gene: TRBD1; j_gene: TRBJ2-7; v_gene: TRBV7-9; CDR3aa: CASSDGGQGSYEQYF; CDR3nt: TGTGCCAGCAGCGACGGGGGACAGGGGTCCTACGAGCAGTACTTC
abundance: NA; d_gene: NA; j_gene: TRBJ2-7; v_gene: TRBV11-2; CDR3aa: CASSFMGATYEQYF; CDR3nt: TGTGCCAGCAGCTTCATGGGTGCAACCTACGAGCAGTACTTC